Listed below are T cell receptor beta chains from one sample, sequenced in a study of CD8 T cells in ankylosing spondylitis. TCRdb processed the 5' RACE reads anew with MiXCR; each CDR3 protein has one entry. The table records more than 110,000 distinct CDR3 sequences, 6.5% to 8.5% of them present only once. The sequencing sample was made of synovial fluid, either unsorted or a sorted T cell fraction (not recorded which). The receptors here all came from a male donor with ankylosing spondylitis. CDR3s include the opening cysteine and the closing phenylalanine or tryptophan. D genes are given only for firm matches. For some rows the clone size is stated as once, few or many, or as a class when expanded; others skip it.

D	size	J	V	length	CDR3	DNA
TRBD2	few	TRBJ2-3	TRBV27	16	CASSGLAGGVTDTQYF	TGTGCCAGCAGTGGGTTAGCGGGAGGAGTCACAGATACGCAGTATTTT
TRBD1	many	TRBJ1-2	TRBV5-1	15	CASSSTGLRSYGYTF	TGCGCCAGCAGCTCGACAGGGTTGCGTTCCTATGGCTACACCTTC
.	few	TRBJ1-1	TRBV11-2	13	CASSPPPDTEAFF	TGTGCCAGCAGCCCCCCACCTGACACTGAAGCTTTCTTT
TRBD1	many	TRBJ2-3	TRBV27	14	CASSFRGPTDTQYF	TGTGCCAGCAGTTTCAGGGGGCCCACAGATACGCAGTATTTT
.	many	TRBJ1-2	TRBV6-1	13	CASIRDWWDGYTF	TGTGCCAGCATCCGGGATTGGTGGGATGGCTACACCTTC
TRBD1	.	TRBJ2-7	TRBV4-2	15	CASSQEWQGAYEQYF	TGTGCCAGCAGCCAAGAATGGCAGGGGGCCTACGAGCAGTACTTC
TRBD2	.	TRBJ2-1	TRBV7-2	16	CASSPRTSGGYNEQFF	TGTGCCAGCAGCCCGCGGACTAGCGGGGGGTACAATGAGCAGTTCTTC
TRBD2	.	TRBJ2-7	TRBV11-2	18	CASSFRLAGDVVSYEQYF	TGTGCCAGCAGCTTTAGACTAGCGGGGGATGTGGTGTCCTACGAGCAGTACTTC
.	many	TRBJ2-1	TRBV4-1	15	CASSPNRDSYNEQFF	TGCGCCAGCAGCCCTAACAGGGACTCCTACAATGAGCAGTTCTTC
.	many	TRBJ1-6	TRBV6-5	13	CASSSIANSPLHF	TGTGCCAGCAGTTCGATCGCAAATTCACCCCTCCACTTT
TRBD2	.	TRBJ2-1	TRBV29-1	14	CSAGESGRYNEQFF	TGCAGCGCTGGGGAAAGCGGGAGGTACAATGAGCAGTTCTTC
.	many	TRBJ2-3	TRBV6-5	17	CASSYSWYGVETDTQYF	TGTGCCAGCAGTTACTCGTGGTACGGGGTAGAGACAGATACGCAGTATTTT
TRBD1	.	TRBJ2-7	TRBV20-1	13	CSARGQFTYEQYF	TGCAGTGCTAGGGGACAGTTCACCTACGAGCAGTACTTC
.	many	TRBJ2-7	TRBV7-8	15	CASSQAGGPSIEQYF	TGTGCCAGCAGCCAAGCCGGCGGGCCCTCGATAGAGCAGTACTTC
.	.	TRBJ2-5	TRBV20-1	13	CSAGPGYQETQYF	TGCAGTGCTGGACCCGGGTACCAAGAGACCCAGTACTTC
.	few	TRBJ1-1	TRBV19	13	CASSIGSNTEAFF	TGTGCCAGTAGTATCGGGTCGAACACTGAAGCTTTCTTT
TRBD1	.	TRBJ1-1	TRBV19	12	CATKDRVTEAFF	TGTGCCACCAAGGACAGGGTTACTGAAGCTTTCTTT
TRBD2	.	TRBJ2-3	TRBV11-1	19	CASSLKTGGRVLGTDTQYF	TGTGCCAGCAGCTTAAAAACTGGCGGGAGGGTCTTGGGCACAGATACGCAGTATTTT
TRBD1	many	TRBJ2-7	TRBV6-1	15	CASSTWGQGAREQYF	TGTGCCAGCAGTACATGGGGACAGGGGGCGCGGGAGCAGTACTTC
.	many	TRBJ1-1	TRBV11-2	11	CASSSNTEAFF	TGTGCCAGCAGCTCTAACACCGAAGCTTTCTTT
TRBD1	many	TRBJ1-2	TRBV7-2	17	CASSPGTGGASNYGYTF	TGTGCCAGCAGCCCTGGGACAGGGGGCGCGTCTAACTATGGCTACACCTTC
.	many	TRBJ2-2	TRBV20-1	14	CSALNRINTGELFF	TGCAGTGCACTGAACAGGATCAACACCGGGGAGCTGTTTTTT
.	.	TRBJ2-3	TRBV6-2/TRBV6-3	13	CASSYLSQNTQYF	TGTGCCAGCAGTTACTTATCCCAAAATACGCAGTATTTT
.	many	TRBJ2-7	TRBV5-1	16	CASSLVWGERSYEQYF	TGCGCCAGCAGCTTGGTCTGGGGAGAACGGTCCTACGAGCAGTACTTC
.	few	TRBJ1-5	TRBV25-1	15	CASSETLGSNQPQHF	TGTGCCAGCAGTGAGACCCTGGGAAGCAATCAGCCCCAGCATTTT
.	many	TRBJ2-5	TRBV5-1	15	CASSLVPGKGETQYF	TGCGCCAGCAGCTTGGTACCAGGGAAAGGCGAGACCCAGTACTTC
TRBD2	.	TRBJ2-7	TRBV5-1	14	CASSRSGETYEQYF	TGCGCCAGCAGTCGTAGCGGGGAAACCTACGAGCAGTACTTC
TRBD1	many	TRBJ2-3	TRBV6-1	15	CASRRTGGRADTQYF	TGTGCCAGCAGGAGGACAGGGGGAAGGGCAGATACGCAGTATTTT
.	few	TRBJ2-2	TRBV6-5	16	CASSSAKGTNTGELFF	TGTGCCAGCAGTTCCGCCAAGGGGACGAACACCGGGGAGCTGTTTTTT
.	few	TRBJ1-1	TRBV20-1	11	CSAEGNTEAFF	TGCAGTGCTGAAGGGAACACTGAAGCTTTCTTT
TRBD2	few	TRBJ2-5	TRBV20-1	16	CSARDAGGPGSETQYF	TGCAGTGCTAGAGACGCGGGGGGGCCGGGCTCAGAGACCCAGTACTTC
.	few	TRBJ1-1	TRBV28	14	CASSSYQDSTEAFF	TGTGCCAGCAGTTCCTACCAGGACTCCACTGAAGCTTTCTTT
.	.	TRBJ2-7	TRBV27	13	CASSFSEAYEQYF	TGTGCCAGCAGTTTCTCCGAAGCCTACGAGCAGTACTTC
TRBD1	many	TRBJ1-5	TRBV11-2	14	CASSLTGGPQPQHF	TGTGCCAGCAGCCTAACAGGGGGCCCTCAGCCCCAGCATTTT
TRBD1	.	TRBJ1-1	TRBV6-5	15	CASSYSGRTGTEAFF	TGTGCCAGCAGTTACTCGGGCAGGACAGGCACTGAAGCTTTCTTT
.	.	TRBJ2-5	TRBV29-1	14	CSVDSGVTWGTQYF	TGCAGCGTAGATTCGGGGGTGACATGGGGGACCCAGTACTTC
TRBD2	few	TRBJ2-1	TRBV20-1	19	CSARGGGGTSGIPYNEQFF	TGCAGTGCTAGAGGCGGGGGCGGGACTAGCGGGATTCCCTACAATGAGCAGTTCTTC
.	many	TRBJ1-1	TRBV20-1	13	CSARDTRGTEAFF	TGCAGTGCTAGGGACACCCGCGGGACTGAAGCTTTCTTT
.	many	TRBJ1-5	TRBV29-1	13	CSVGEWGDQPQHF	TGCAGCGTCGGGGAATGGGGGGATCAGCCCCAGCATTTT
TRBD2	few	TRBJ2-1	TRBV9	15	CASSQSGLGYNEQFF	TGTGCCAGCAGCCAAAGCGGACTAGGCTACAATGAGCAGTTCTTC
.	.	TRBJ2-7	TRBV30	13	CAWSQGSSSEQYF	TGTGCCTGGAGCCAGGGGAGTTCGTCCGAGCAGTACTTC